This is a list of T cell receptor beta chains from one sample in a study of CD8+CD57+ T cells in acquired aplastic anemia. TCRdb recomputed calls from the reads with MiXCR, one row per CDR3 protein. This sample carries 160,000 or so distinct CDR3 sequences, around half of them seen once, and the ten largest clones take less than 3%. The specimen was sorted CD4+, CD8+, or CD8+CD57+ T cells (not recorded which) from PBMCs. The receptors here all came from a human donor with aplastic anemia. Each CDR3 is given with its conserved first and last residue. D genes are given only for firm matches. The listing skips clone size in some rows; elsewhere it reads once, few, many or a size class.

J,V,size,D,DNA,CDR3
TRBJ1-3,TRBV2,many,NA,TGTGCCACCGCGTTTTCCTCTGGAAACACCATATATTTT,CATAFSSGNTIYF
TRBJ2-7,TRBV9,NA,TRBD1,TGTGCCAGCAGCGTGCCGGGACAGCGCTCCTACGAGCAGTACTTC,CASSVPGQRSYEQYF
TRBJ1-2,TRBV20-1,NA,NA,TGCAGTGCTAGAAGGGTAGGGGGCTACACCTTC,CSARRVGGYTF
TRBJ2-1,TRBV10-3,many,NA,TGTGCCATCAGTGTTGGGGGCGACTCGGGGGATGAGCAGTTCTTC,CAISVGGDSGDEQFF
TRBJ1-3,TRBV15,NA,NA,TGTGCCACCAGCAGAGTCGGGGGCTCTGGAAACACCATATATTTT,CATSRVGGSGNTIYF
TRBJ2-3,TRBV12-3/TRBV12-4,many,TRBD2,TGTGCCAGCTCCCCTCCTAGGCGGGAGGAACACACAGATACGCAGTATTTT,CASSPPRREEHTDTQYF
TRBJ1-1,TRBV15,once,NA,TGTGCCACCAGCAGAGATGAGACATCTGAAGCTTTCTTT,CATSRDETSEAFF
TRBJ2-7,TRBV20-1,NA,NA,TGCAGTGCTAGTCCCTCGGGTATGGGGGTAGGTAACGAGCAGTACTTC,CSASPSGMGVGNEQYF
TRBJ2-2,TRBV12-3/TRBV12-4,many,NA,TGTGCCAGCAGAGGGCAGGGGAACACCGGGGAGCTGTTTTTT,CASRGQGNTGELFF
TRBJ2-3,TRBV2,once,TRBD1,TGTGCCAGCAACGTAAGGGGACAGTGGAAGGTTGGGACAGATACGCAGTGTTTT,CASNVRGQWKVGTDTQCF
TRBJ2-7,TRBV2,NA,TRBD2,TGTGCCAGCAGGTTGGGGACGGGGGGGGAGTACGAGCAGTACTTC,CASRLGTGGEYEQYF
TRBJ2-5,TRBV14,many,TRBD2,TGTGCCAGCAGAATTAGCGGGTCAGTGGAGACCCAGTACTTC,CASRISGSVETQYF
TRBJ1-1,TRBV9,once,TRBD1,TGTGCCAGCAGCGTGGAGGGGGCCACTGAAGCTTTCTTT,CASSVEGATEAFF
TRBJ2-7,TRBV5-4,many,NA,TGTGCCAGCAGCTTGCCAGATACCTACGAGCAGTACTTC,CASSLPDTYEQYF
TRBJ1-1,TRBV6-1,many,NA,TGTGCCAGCAGCCGAACAGGTTCAAACACTGAAGCTTTCTTT,CASSRTGSNTEAFF
TRBJ2-7,TRBV24-1,NA,TRBD2,TGTGCCACCAGTCCAGCGGGAGACGACGAGCAGTACTTC,CATSPAGDDEQYF
TRBJ2-3,TRBV25-1,NA,NA,TGTGCCTCTAGTACAGATACGCAGTATTTT,CASSTDTQYF
TRBJ2-7,TRBV5-4,many,NA,TGTGCCAGCAGCTCTCGTGGGGGGCCAAACGAGCAGTACTTC,CASSSRGGPNEQYF
TRBJ2-1,TRBV24-1,once,TRBD2,TGTGCCACCAGTGAGTCTAGCGGGCGGGATGAGCAGTTCTTC,CATSESSGRDEQFF
TRBJ2-7,TRBV12-3/TRBV12-4,once,TRBD1,TGTGCCAGCAGCCAGGGACAGAGGAACGAGCAGTACTTC,CASSQGQRNEQYF
TRBJ1-2,TRBV25-1,many,NA,TGTGCCAGCAGTGAATTAGGGTATGGCTACACCTTC,CASSELGYGYTF
TRBJ1-2,TRBV12-3/TRBV12-4,many,NA,TGTGCCAGCATGGCTTTGGGGGGGCTTGGCTACACCTTC,CASMALGGLGYTF
TRBJ1-1,TRBV29-1,NA,TRBD1,TGCAGCTTGGGACAGGGAGACACTGAAGCTTTCTTT,CSLGQGDTEAFF
TRBJ1-2,TRBV29-1,NA,TRBD1,TGCAGCGCCCCGGGACAGAAAGGAGATTCTAACTATGGCTACACCTTC,CSAPGQKGDSNYGYTF